This T cell receptor beta chain was captured in a study of T cells after yellow fever vaccination. Trimming pared 0 bases from V and 1 base from J, leaving 10 bases between. The CDR3 length is 15 residues. The germline CDR1 and CDR2 sequences are SGDLS and YYNGEE. TCRdb reprocessed the 5' RACE reads via MiXCR and lists one record per CDR3 protein. The data contain roughly 160,000 distinct CDR3 sequences, 9.3% of them singletons. The material sequenced was CD8+ T cells sorted from PBMCs, taken 45 days after the yellow fever booster vaccination. V is TRBV9 and J is TRBJ2-5; D not certain. This TCR was recovered from a young man who received the YFV17D yellow fever vaccine. DNA of the CDR3: TGTGCCAGCAGCGTAGGAAATAGGATCCAAGAGACCCAGTACTTC. This gives the protein CASSVGNRIQETQYF.